The text below deals with one T cell receptor beta chain. What it recognizes is unknown. This entry is derived from a study of CXCR3-negative and CXCR3-positive naive CD8 T cells. As for the study in general: Sequencing yielded some 140 million TRB reads, roughly 1.5 +/- 0.3 million per library. Whole-study findings and limits: Memory cells diverged, while naive CXCR3-positive and CXCR3-negative cells had similar TRBV-TRBJ usage. Both naive subsets showed comparably high diversity, and memory CD8+ cells showed much lower diversity.

Germline lookup yields CDR1 MNHEY and CDR2 SVGAGI. CDR3 length equals 15 residues. 5' RACE that incorporated UMI labels was used to prepare the TRB cDNA libraries. Using the 5' RACE reads, TCRdb records one entry per CDR3 protein without DNA. The sample has under 45,000 distinct CDR3 sequences. The chain joins TRBV6-5 to TRBJ2-5; the TCRdb call, TRBD1, lacks DNA for checking. The sequence came from a human donor in good health. Some clones in this sample may be carry-over from other donors' samples. The sample comprised memory CD8+ T cells from blood. The CDR3 sequence is CASSYGTGLQETQYF.